This T cell receptor beta chain was captured by sequencing in a study of blood T cells in healthy people across ages. Sample donors were healthy Caucasian individuals that came from Russia, aged about 6 to 100. Samples had at least 6.5 million PBMCs isolated from them. Study outcomes and limitations: More naive CD4+ cells and higher diversity marked long-lived donors relative to aged donors.

Germline lookup yields CDR1 MNHEY and CDR2 SVGEGT. The V end was cut by 7 bases, the J end by 8 bases, with 15 bases between. The CDR3 extends over 13 amino acids. Details on this clonotype: Antigen: not known. Possible read error: a much larger clone is one base away.

With a J-beta primer mix and a sample-barcoded 5' primer, a second PCR ran about 7 to 12 cycles. Every molecule of cDNA carried a tag from a template-switch adaptor with 12 random nucleotides. MiXCR, applied by TCRdb to the 5' RACE reads, yields one record per CDR3 protein. The sample contains around 870,000 distinct CDR3 sequences, 25% to 30% of which appear only once. This TCR came from an elderly woman in good health. J is TRBJ2-1 and V is TRBV6-2 or TRBV6-3; D tentatively fits TRBD1 or TRBD2 (5 bases each). The sample was blood. This CDR3 is CASNYIRGDEQFF. The CDR3, as DNA: TGTGCCAGCAACTACATAAGGGGAGATGAGCAGTTCTTC.